Given below is one TCR beta chain in context. Its antigen is not yet known. No base quality values were provided; no much bigger clone lies one nucleotide off. From cysteine to phenylalanine, the CDR3 is 12 amino acids long. CDR3 DNA only is kept here, 36 bases in frame from base 1. Here V drops 10 bases and J drops 7 bases, and the junction holds 7 bases not matched to any gene. The germline V gene (reference sequence) sets CDR1 to SEHNR and CDR2 to FQNEAQ. This specimen comes from a study of cytomegalovirus exposure and HLA in healthy donors (dated by TCRdb to the late 2010s). A note on the overall study: An earlier analysis of roughly 570 of the donors reported about 300 Gb of sequence data and 117 million unique TCR beta sequences obtained from some 170 million T cells. The study aimed to test whether signatures of past pathogen exposure could be identified by cataloging public T cell receptors. Typing coverage differed by locus: A, B, C, DRB1 and DQB1 were typed in roughly 620-630 donors, DQA1 in 500 to 550, DPA1 in around 610, and DPB1 in 472. Alongside the repertoire data, information on donor age, sex, ethnicity and CMV serostatus was compiled. Across under 500 genotyped donors of the cohort, an average of about 220,000 unique TCR beta nucleotide sequences per donor were sequenced, and roughly 18% of those sequences were non-productive. An early release that covered approximately 600 HLA-typed donors contained around 300 gigabases of sequencing data and tens of millions of unique TCR sequences. HLA typing included class I and class II loci at four-digit resolution. Genome-wide SNP genotypes for about 65% of the roughly 670 donors were used in a later genetic analysis, which treated that subset as a discovery cohort. Roughly five DR-DQ haplotypes were treated as single units for association and clustering because of strong linkage in the cohort. Rather than using new phenotypic data, the later analysis identified candidate immune exposures from TCR beta sequences and from how often those sequences occurred across donors. To predict cytomegalovirus infection status, the study combined high-throughput TCR immunosequencing, statistical association of individual TCRs with disease status, and machine learning. To study patterns of TCR occurrence, a later analysis re-analyzed previously published TCR beta repertoires from around 660 donors and added high-resolution HLA genotyping. An earlier analysis of approximately 580 of the donors used high-throughput TCR beta sequencing to judge whether each TCR beta V gene segment behaved as functional or pseudogenic. Among the roughly 390 genotyped donors, around 81% belonged to the genetic ancestry cluster associated with self-reported Caucasian donors. The study profiled the T cell repertoires of 500 to 800 subjects by immunosequencing and related them to cytomegalovirus serostatus. Along with the approximately 670-subject first cohort, a separate validation cohort of over a hundred different subjects was used. Every repertoire in the discovery cohort had been generated on one and the same sequencing platform.

Libraries were constructed by the immunoSEQ multiplex PCR assay. For the multiplex PCR, a mixture combining 60 forward primers for TCR Vbeta segments and 13 reverse primers for TCR Jbeta segments was used. A multiplex PCR assay on genomic DNA amplified the CDR3 region of rearranged TCR beta genes. The Illumina HiSeq System was used to sequence the amplified TCR beta libraries as 87-base-pair reads. In the paper's pipeline: Across the 670 or so repertoires, a later analysis counted some 80 million unique TCR beta chains, about 10 million of which were shared by at least two donors. A nearest-neighbor algorithm error-corrected the raw reads and collapsed the reads into unique sequences, merging closely related sequences to remove PCR and sequencing errors. To assign V, D and J gene segments, CDR3 sequences were aligned to IMGT reference sequences. For a sequence to be retained, a match of at least six nucleotides to both a V gene segment and a J gene segment was required. A rearrangement was called productive if the CDR3 had no stop codons and remained in frame with V and J, and every other rearrangement was called non-productive. CDR3 was defined according to IMGT convention as the region running from the second conserved V-encoded cysteine to the conserved J-encoded phenylalanine. The earlier analysis of 587 of the donors excluded sequences that lacked an unambiguous match to a single V gene segment. In an earlier analysis of approximately 550 of the donors, V segments were called functional above 56.7% productive rearrangements and were called segregating when the between-donor standard deviation exceeded 5%. A statistical classification framework was built for diagnosing cytomegalovirus status from the catalog of TCR beta chain sequences. In a later analysis, TCR nucleotide sequences were compared against IMGT/GENE-DB human TR gene sequences so that V and J genes could be assigned. In a later analysis, CDR3 sequences and most-parsimonious VDJ recombination scenarios were assigned using the TCRdist pipeline. In a later analysis, each TCR beta chain was defined by its CDR3 amino acid sequence together with its V-gene family, and reads lacking a unique V-gene family were excluded. In a later analysis, fewer than 600 highly shared, low-generation-probability nucleotide sequences were removed to address suspected cross-contamination and a sequencing artifact. In a later analysis, a clonal expansion index was calculated for each public chain from normalized within-repertoire ranks of inferred template counts. Generation probabilities in a later analysis came from a VDJ recombination model fitted to out-of-frame rearrangements, and those results were checked against IGoR. A later analysis scored TCR-TCR, TCR-HLA and TCR-CMV co-occurrence with hypergeometric tests, applying a repertoire-size bias correction to TCR pairs. In a later analysis, false discovery rates were estimated by permuting HLA or CMV assignments 20 times. In a later analysis, co-occurring TCRs were grouped using DBSCAN, and TCRdist sequence similarity was added for clustering within HLA-allele-positive subsets. Co-occurrence clustering excluded repertoires with fewer than 30,000 or more than 120,000 public chains, plus five with anomalous nucleotide sharing. TCRdb stores this immuneACCESS table with in-frame sequences only. Part of the clones is absent; in the studies checked, under half of the shortfall reflects unresolved V genes, and no reason is known for the rest. V and J calls plus clone size are reproduced from that table; the DNA served to infer D and trimming. The sample has more than 85,000 clones on record, 69% of them singletons. Together, the top ten hold approximately 3% of the sample.

The cohort was made up of 650 to 700 healthy bone marrow donors. All cohort members were sampled while nominally healthy, although unrecorded immune exposures were likely present. The donor was CMV seronegative and was included in the group of a few hundred seronegative cohort members. A peripheral blood sample was provided by each donor, and peripheral blood mononuclear cells were used for TCR beta sequencing. The Qiagen DNeasy Blood Extraction Kit was used to extract genomic DNA from the blood cell samples. Results and caveats for the whole study, not just this receptor: For the cohort, immune exposure information was limited to CMV serostatus. A later analysis found that HLA-associated TCR beta chains were more clonally expanded and had lower generation probabilities than equally common non-associated chains. V-gene and J-gene trimming of TCR beta chains was associated with a missense DCLRE1C variant in a later genetic analysis, and the association was replicated in an independent cohort. Linkage disequilibrium might explain the correlated functional status among segregating V segments, but an unknown experimental factor could not be excluded. Cytomegalovirus status was reported to be diagnosed by the classifier with high specificity and sensitivity in both the original and validation cohorts. The sequencing pipeline was judged likely to have produced a cluster of highly shared sequence variants as a technical artifact. Because HLA typing was unavailable for some donors at each locus, only the typed subset was used in association tests. Three of the identified cytomegalovirus-associated TCR beta chains were confirmed in vitro to be specific for cytomegalovirus antigens. A further reported finding was that TCR beta sequences accurately predicted the HLA-A and HLA-B alleles for most subjects in the first cohort. The presence/absence analyses assumed that sequencing depth was roughly uniform across donors, and that assumption may not be true. An earlier analysis of approximately 500 of the donors showed that most TCR beta V segments appeared in productive rearrangements either about 90% or about 30% of the time, which broadly matched IMGT annotations. In a later analysis, several top co-occurrence clusters were reported to appear linked to parvovirus B19, influenza, CMV and Epstein-Barr virus. The authors suggested that the approach could potentially be extended to other disease states and immunological phenotypes. In a later analysis, most CMV-associated TCR beta chains were found to appear HLA-restricted, with HLA associations seemingly driven largely by CMV exposure. When HLA alleles, especially DR and DQ, strongly co-occurred, TCR associations were difficult to assign to individual alleles. Because counts were too low, under 20 rarely observed V segments, including chromosome 9 orphons, were left out of the earlier analysis of some 600 of the donors. The cohort was sequenced for TCR beta chains only, and without alpha or paired-chain data the features that could be detected were limited. Across donors, most TCR sequences were observed very rarely, whereas some public TCRs were present in many individuals. Compared with the approximately 720-donor mean, donors in an Asian-associated ancestry cluster had fewer N-insertions in productive TCRs, according to a later genetic analysis. The study gave a list of about 150 TCR beta chains associated with cytomegalovirus. Specific HLA alleles were associated with 15,000 to 20,000 TCR beta sequences at a false discovery rate of 0.05 in a later analysis. Some IMGT-functional V segments, including TRBV6-2 and TRBV6-3, could not be told apart with the 87-base-pair reads, so those segments were excluded. According to a later analysis, TCR association rates differed among HLA loci, with DRB1 alleles showing the most associated TCRs and HLA-C alleles showing the fewest.

This receptor chain uses TRBV7-9 and TRBJ2-7, and 10 junctional nucleotides match TRBD2. The sequence was collected from a man between 25 and 39 years old in good health and CMV-seronegative. The sample was PBMCs. The nucleotides read TGTGCCATCTCAAATAGCGGGAGGGAGCAGTACTTC. Translated, it gives CAISNSGREQYF.